Below, 10 T cell receptor beta chains from the same sample are listed, as sequenced in a study of CD8+CD57+ T cells in acquired aplastic anemia. Genomic DNA templated the TCR beta VDJ and CDR3 profiling. TCRdb used MiXCR to reprocess the reads, holding one entry per CDR3 protein. The sample records 100,000 to 150,000 distinct CDR3 sequences, 48% being singletons. The sequenced sample consisted of sorted CD4+, CD8+, or CD8+CD57+ T cells (not recorded which) from PBMCs. The receptor set was obtained from a human donor in good health, serving as a control.

This clonotype has only a few counts. A read error may explain this, as a much larger clone is one base away. The chain is built from TRBV6-5 and TRBJ1-2; no definite D call. The length of the CDR3 is 16 residues. The germline V gene encodes CDR1 MNHEY and CDR2 SVGAGI. The CDR3: CASSYSYSQANYDYTF. In DNA, the CDR3 is TGTGCCAGCAGTTACTCGTACAGCCAAGCTAACTATGACTACACCTTC.

The chain uses TRBV29-1 and TRBJ2-7; D remains ambiguous. CDR1 is SQVTM and CDR2 is ANQGSEA in the germline V gene. The CDR3 sequence is 11 residues long. V lost 5 bases, J lost 7 bases, and 12 bases lay in between. The chain's CDR3 is CSVFAAREQYF. The CDR3 DNA reads as TGCAGCGTTTTCGCAGCGAGGGAGCAGTACTTC.

Notes on this clonotype: The DNA is omitted, as the CDR3 cannot be located on it reliably, and the CDR3 follows TCRdb's listing. V and J are TRBV4-3 and TRBJ1-1; TRBD1 reflects the table's D call only, with no check against the DNA. The CDR3 contains 24 residues when both ends are counted. Germline loops: CDR1 LGHNA, CDR2 YSLEER. CDR3 amino acids: CASSQDRYGYTFGSGTRGDTEAFF.

The V gene is TRBV7-9, the J gene TRBJ2-1; unclear D gene. This CDR3 is 11 amino acids long. V was pared by 0 bases and J by 10 bases, with 4 bases between. Germline CDR1 reads SEHNR; CDR2 reads FQNEAQ (reference sequence). DNA for the CDR3: TGTGCCAGCAGCTTAGCTCCGGAGCAGTTCTTC. This gives the protein CASSLAPEQFF.

V gene TRBV7-9 combines with J gene TRBJ2-5; D is undetermined. Deletions cut 1 base from V and 5 bases from J, with 5 bases between. The CDR3 is 12 residues long. The V gene's germline CDR1 is SEHNR and CDR2 FQNEAQ (reference sequence). The CDR3 nucleotides are TGTGCCAGCAGCTTAGAGCAGGAGACCCAGTACTTC. Protein product: CASSLEQETQYF.

Note on this clonotype: Given a much more abundant clone one base away, this may be a read error. Likely a read error: the CDR3 ends without its conserved phenylalanine or tryptophan. The chain couples TRBV18 to TRBJ1-2, with 7 nucleotides matching TRBD1. The CDR3 covers 14 residues. Losses at the gene ends were 3 bases for V and 6 bases for J; bases not matched to a gene: 7. Germline CDR1 is KGHSH and CDR2 is LQKENI. CDR3 sequence: CASSPNRGRDGYTS. Written as DNA, the CDR3 is TGTGCCAGCTCACCTAACAGGGGACGGGATGGCTACACCTCC.

This clonotype has a count of ten or more. The V and J genes are TRBV3-1 and TRBJ2-5, with D uncertain. Looked up from germline, CDR1 is LGHDT and CDR2 is YNNKEL (reference sequence). V was trimmed by 0 bases and J by 5 bases, leaving 7 bases between them. This CDR3 is built from 13 residues. DNA of the CDR3: TGTGCCAGCAGCCAAGAACGCATCGAGACCCAGTACTTC. Translation: CASSQERIETQYF.

This clonotype showed up just a few times. This rearrangement joins TRBV15 to TRBJ1-1; D gene ambiguous. Germline CDR1 reads LNHNV; CDR2 reads YYDKDF (reference sequence). Trimming stripped 1 base from V and 1 base from J, with 7 bases between. The CDR3 runs 14 residues. The CDR3: CATSRVGQNTEAFF. The CDR3 nucleotides are TGTGCCACCAGCAGAGTTGGTCAGAACACTGAAGCTTTCTTT.

At least ten counts were recorded for this clonotype. This chain joins TRBV7-2 and TRBJ2-3; D uncertain. CDR3 length equals 13 residues. Trimming left V 5 bases short and J 2 bases short, with 8 bases between. Germline CDR1 and CDR2: SGHTA and FQGNSA. Here the CDR3 reads CASSPYYTDTQYF. CDR3 nucleotide sequence: TGTGCCAGCAGCCCATACTACACAGATACGCAGTATTTT.

The gene calls are TRBV29-1 and TRBJ2-7, with 8 bases aligning to TRBD1. The V and J ends lost 4 bases and 6 bases, in that order; junction bases with no gene match: 14. There are 15 residues in the CDR3. Germline V gives CDR1 SQVTM, CDR2 ANQGSEA. CDR3 protein: CSVVSRDRGGLEQYF. In DNA, the CDR3 is TGCAGCGTTGTGTCTAGAGACAGGGGTGGTCTCGAGCAGTACTTC.